The 4 T cell receptor beta chains below all came from one sample that was sequenced in a study of memory CD4+ T cells and cytomegalovirus serostatus (dated by TCRdb to the late 2010s). To prepare the library, the immunoSEQ multiplex PCR assay was applied. Imported from immuneACCESS, the table was reduced by TCRdb to in-frame sequences with V and J called. These copies leave out some clones; in studies compared against another copy, an unresolved V gene accounts for under half, and the cause of the remainder is not known. A total of about 52,000 clones appear in this sample, around 78% of them only once. About 0.8% of the sample goes to the ten largest clones. Single viable CD3+CD4+CD8-CD45RO+ cells were sorted as memory CD4+ T cells on a FACSAria II. The sequenced material came from memory CD4+ T cells from blood. Receptor source: an adult in good health and CMV-seronegative.

CDR3 DNA: TGTGCCTGGAGTGTAACAGCTACCAATTCACCCCTCCACTTT. Protein: CAWSVTATNSPLHF. The chain recombines TRBV30 with TRBJ1-6; D is ambiguous. The CDR3 has 14 residues. Between the trimmed V and J ends, which lost 0 bases and 7 bases, there was a span of 10 bases. Germline-derived CDR1 and CDR2 are GTSNPN and SVGIG (reference sequence).

J is TRBJ1-1 and V is TRBV4-1; a weak D match, TRBD1 (6 bases). The CDR3 totals 15 residues. V lost 0 bases to trimming and J lost 5 bases, with 13 bases between them. Germline V CDR1 and CDR2: MGHRA, YSYEKL. Here the CDR3 reads CASSQETGAWTEAFF. CDR3 nucleotide sequence: TGCGCCAGCAGCCAAGAGACGGGGGCGTGGACTGAAGCTTTCTTT.

The rearrangement links TRBV9 to TRBJ2-3; the match to TRBD2 covers 13 bases. Trimming cost V 3 bases and J 0 bases; bases outside gene matches: 7. Germline V gene sequence: CDR1 SGDLS, CDR2 YYNGEE. The CDR3 covers 18 residues. The CDR3 DNA follows: TGTGCCAGCAGCGGACTAGCGGGGGGCCACACTAGCACAGATACGCAGTATTTT. Residues: CASSGLAGGHTSTDTQYF.

This clone showed up just a few times. The rearrangement joins TRBV29-1 to TRBJ2-7; D not certain. The V gene's germline CDR1 is SQVTM and CDR2 ANQGSEA. The CDR3 has 11 residues. Trimming removed 5 bases at V and 5 bases at J, with 10 bases between. CDR3 in DNA: TGCAGCGTTTATTCCCCGAACGAGCAGTACTTC. As protein: CSVYSPNEQYF.